This is a list of T cell receptor beta chains from one sample in a study of beta chain features in type 1 diabetes. The data were produced by immunoSEQ multiplex PCR, yet TCRdb's version contains in-frame clones alone and is incomplete. The sample carries about 200,000 clones, around 9.9% recorded once. The sequenced sample consisted of central memory CD4+ T cells from blood. Receptors were obtained from a young man in good health. The CDR3 runs from the conserved cysteine through the conserved F or W. Fields, in order: clone size, CDR3 length, V gene, D gene, J gene, CDR3 protein, CDR3 DNA. D genes are given only for firm matches. Only part of the rows carry a size: once, few, many, or a class if the clone is expanded.

size: .
length: 14
V: TRBV7-2
D: TRBD2
J: TRBJ2-1
CDR3: CASSAGLVTNEQFF
DNA: TGTGCCAGCAGCGCGGGACTAGTTACCAATGAGCAGTTCTTC

size: few
length: 15
V: TRBV7-6
D: .
J: TRBJ2-3
CDR3: CASSLVSGGTDTQYF
DNA: TGTGCCAGCAGCTTAGTAAGCGGAGGCACAGATACGCAGTATTTT

size: many
length: 13
V: TRBV7-3
D: .
J: TRBJ2-4
CDR3: CASSLAQDNIQYF
DNA: TGTGCCAGCAGCTTAGCCCAGGACAACATTCAGTACTTC

size: few
length: 15
V: TRBV7-3
D: .
J: TRBJ2-5
CDR3: CASSLLGAAQETQYF
DNA: TGTGCCAGCAGCTTACTCGGGGCGGCCCAAGAGACCCAGTACTTC

size: many
length: 17
V: TRBV18
D: TRBD1
J: TRBJ2-7
CDR3: CASSLAGTGASSYEQYF
DNA: TGTGCCAGCTCACTTGCCGGGACAGGGGCAAGCTCCTACGAGCAGTACTTC

size: .
length: 11
V: TRBV6-5
D: .
J: TRBJ2-5
CDR3: CASSYRGAQYF
DNA: TGTGCCAGCAGTTATAGGGGGGCCCAGTACTTC

size: few
length: 16
V: TRBV5-1
D: .
J: TRBJ2-5
CDR3: CASSLGSLSVGETQYF
DNA: TGCGCCAGCAGCTTGGGGAGCCTCTCAGTAGGGGAGACCCAGTACTTC

size: many
length: 14
V: TRBV6-5
D: .
J: TRBJ2-2
CDR3: CASSGRTNTGELFF
DNA: TGTGCCAGCAGCGGACGGACAAACACCGGGGAGCTGTTTTTT

size: many
length: 12
V: TRBV30
D: .
J: TRBJ2-7
CDR3: CAWASSSYEQYF
DNA: TGTGCCTGGGCTAGCAGCTCCTACGAGCAGTACTTC

size: .
length: 16
V: TRBV28
D: .
J: TRBJ2-7
CDR3: CASSPMNQQLTYEQYF
DNA: TGTGCCAGCAGTCCAATGAATCAACAGCTGACCTACGAGCAGTACTTC

size: many
length: 13
V: TRBV4-3
D: .
J: TRBJ2-4
CDR3: CASSQEVRNIQYF
DNA: TGCGCCAGCAGCCAAGAAGTTAGAAACATTCAGTACTTC